Sequencing of this T cell receptor beta chain was carried out in a study of T cell repertoires in cytomegalovirus infection. At the level of the study: Both CMV infection and a matching HLA type were indicated by public TCR beta signatures.

TCRdb called the reads again in MiXCR, with one record for every CDR3 protein. The table has 300,000 to 400,000 distinct CDR3 sequences, around 9.5% seen once. CDR1 is SNHLY and CDR2 is FYNNEI in the germline V gene. The V and J ends lost 3 bases and 6 bases, in that order; junction bases with no gene match: 6. This CDR3 spans 14 amino acids. What was sequenced was PBMCs. V is TRBV2 and J is TRBJ1-2; 8 bases agree with TRBD1. The origin of this receptor is a human donor in good health (CMV status not recorded). Some clones in this sample may be carry-over from other donors' samples. CDR3 coding DNA: TGTGCCAGCAGTGAGAGCAGGGGGCGTAATGGCTACACCTTC. Its protein is CASSESRGRNGYTF.